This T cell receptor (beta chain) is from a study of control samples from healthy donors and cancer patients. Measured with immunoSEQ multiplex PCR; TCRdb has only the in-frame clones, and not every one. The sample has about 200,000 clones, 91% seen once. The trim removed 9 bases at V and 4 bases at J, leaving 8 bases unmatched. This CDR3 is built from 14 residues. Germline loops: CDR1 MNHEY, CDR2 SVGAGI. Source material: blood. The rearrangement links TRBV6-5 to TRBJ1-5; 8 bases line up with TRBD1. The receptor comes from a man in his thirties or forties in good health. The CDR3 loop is CASKGQGSNQPQHF. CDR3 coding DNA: TGTGCCAGTAAAGGACAGGGCTCTAATCAGCCCCAGCATTTT.